The next 6 T cell receptor beta chains were all read from a single sample in a study of blood T cell repertoires in COVID-19. Sequenced by immunoSEQ multiplex PCR; TCRdb stores in-frame clones only, minus some. Of 180,000 or so clones detected, more than 70% appear once; the ten largest clones hold 1.5% to 2%. The sequencing input was peripheral blood. The receptors were sampled from a man aged 18 to 35 with active or convalescent COVID-19.

The chain couples TRBV28 to TRBJ2-1, with 8 bases identical to TRBD2. V dropped 6 bases and J dropped 4; count of bases not matched to a gene: 8. Germline-derived CDR1 and CDR2 are MDHEN and SYDVKM. This CDR3 has 15 residues. The chain's CDR3 is CASRTGGKLYNEQFF. CDR3 sequence (DNA): TGTGCCAGCAGAACGGGAGGGAAGCTATACAATGAGCAGTTCTTC.

J is TRBJ2-7 and V is TRBV2; 12 nucleotides line up with TRBD2. Germline CDR1 and CDR2: SNHLY and FYNNEI. V lost 6 bases, J lost 7 bases, and 10 bases stayed unmatched. The CDR3 spans 15 residues. The CDR3 region has the DNA TGTGCCAGCAGCGTCGGACTAGCGGGAAATGGGGAGCAGTACTTC. Its protein product is CASSVGLAGNGEQYF.

The rearrangement joins TRBV12-3 or TRBV12-4 to TRBJ2-5; 7 bases are shared with TRBD2. V dropped 6 bases and J dropped 2; count of bases not matched to a gene: 3. The CDR3 covers 13 residues. The CDR3 region is CASRTSVQETQYF. In DNA, the CDR3 is TGTGCCAGCAGAACTAGCGTACAAGAGACCCAGTACTTC.

The V call is TRBV29-1, the J call TRBJ1-2, with a tentative D call TRBD1 (6 bases). Germline values: CDR1 SQVTM, CDR2 ANQGSEA. The CDR3 is made up of 11 amino acids. V dropped 3 bases and J dropped 8 bases, with 10 bases sitting between them. Here the CDR3 DNA reads TGCAGCGTTGAGGGGGCTGGGGGCTACACCTTC. Its translation: CSVEGAGGYTF.

The genes are TRBV3-1 (or the pseudogene TRBV3-2) and TRBJ1-1; TRBD1 aligns across 9 bases. Germline CDR1 reads LGHDT; CDR2 reads YNNKEL (reference sequence). The CDR3 extends over 17 amino acids. J was trimmed by 0 bases and V by 4 bases; bases with no gene match: 9. CDR3 nucleotide sequence: TGTGCCAGCAGCCCCTTCCGGGACAGGGCTCTGAACACTGAAGCTTTCTTT. Encoded protein: CASSPFRDRALNTEAFF.

V and J are TRBV7-9 and TRBJ2-1; 8 nucleotides align to TRBD2. J lost 12 bases, V lost 1 base, and 8 bases had no gene match. Germline CDR1 reads SEHNR; CDR2 reads FQNEAQ (reference sequence). The CDR3 runs to 14 residues. The CDR3 bases are TGTGCCAGCAGCTTAGGGGGGCTAGCGGGCTCGCAGTTCTTC. It codes for CASSLGGLAGSQFF.